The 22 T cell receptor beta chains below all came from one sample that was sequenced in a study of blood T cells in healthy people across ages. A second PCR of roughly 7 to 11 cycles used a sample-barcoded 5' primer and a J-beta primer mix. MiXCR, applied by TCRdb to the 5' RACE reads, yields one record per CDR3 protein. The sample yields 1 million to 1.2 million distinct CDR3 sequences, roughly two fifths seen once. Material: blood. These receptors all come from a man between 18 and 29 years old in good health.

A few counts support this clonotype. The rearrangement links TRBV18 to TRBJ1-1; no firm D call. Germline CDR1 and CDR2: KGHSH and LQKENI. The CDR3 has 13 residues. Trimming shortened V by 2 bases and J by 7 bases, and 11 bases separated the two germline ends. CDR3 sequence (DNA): TGTGCCAGCTCACCAAGTATCGACGTTGAAGCTTTCTTT. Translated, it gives CASSPSIDVEAFF.

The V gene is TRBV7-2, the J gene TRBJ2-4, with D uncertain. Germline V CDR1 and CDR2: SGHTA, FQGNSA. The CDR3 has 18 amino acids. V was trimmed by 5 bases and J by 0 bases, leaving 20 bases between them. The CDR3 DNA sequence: TGTGCCAGCAGCCCAGACCAGACAAGGTTGGGAGCCAAAAACATTCAGTACTTC. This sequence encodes CASSPDQTRLGAKNIQYF.

The CDR3 sequence is CASSLDSEEETQYF. Written as DNA, the CDR3 is TGTGCCAGCAGCTTAGATTCAGAAGAAGAGACCCAGTACTTC. V is TRBV7-9 and J is TRBJ2-7; D not certain. The DNA end is more similar to TRBJ2-5, so the J call may be wrong. Looked up from germline, CDR1 is SEHNR and CDR2 is FQNEAQ (reference sequence). The CDR3 has 14 amino acids.

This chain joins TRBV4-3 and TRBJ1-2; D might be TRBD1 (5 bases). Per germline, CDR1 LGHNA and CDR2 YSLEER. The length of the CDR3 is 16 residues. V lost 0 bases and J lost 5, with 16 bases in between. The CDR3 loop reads CASSQEDGGKGYGYTF. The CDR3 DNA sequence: TGCGCCAGCAGCCAAGAGGATGGGGGAAAAGGATATGGCTACACCTTC.

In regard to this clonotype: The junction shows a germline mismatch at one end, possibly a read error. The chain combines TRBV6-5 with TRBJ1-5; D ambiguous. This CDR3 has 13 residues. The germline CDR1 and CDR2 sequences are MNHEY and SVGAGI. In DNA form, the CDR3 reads TGTGTCAGCAGTTACCGGAGTAATCAGCCCCAGCATTTT. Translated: CVSSYRSNQPQHF.

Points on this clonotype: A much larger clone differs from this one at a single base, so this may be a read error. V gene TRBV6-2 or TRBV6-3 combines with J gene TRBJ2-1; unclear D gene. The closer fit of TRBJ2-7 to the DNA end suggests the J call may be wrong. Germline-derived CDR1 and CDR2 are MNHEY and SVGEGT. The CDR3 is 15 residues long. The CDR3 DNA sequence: TGTGCCAGCAGTTCCGACGTGAGCTCCTACAATGAGCAGTACTTC. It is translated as CASSSDVSSYNEQYF.

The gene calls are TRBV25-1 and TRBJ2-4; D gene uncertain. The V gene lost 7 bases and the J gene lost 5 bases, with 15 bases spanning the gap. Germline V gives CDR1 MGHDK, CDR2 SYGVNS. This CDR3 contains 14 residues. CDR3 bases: TGTGCCAGCAAATGGAAGGTAGTCGAAAACATTCAGTACTTC. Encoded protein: CASKWKVVENIQYF.

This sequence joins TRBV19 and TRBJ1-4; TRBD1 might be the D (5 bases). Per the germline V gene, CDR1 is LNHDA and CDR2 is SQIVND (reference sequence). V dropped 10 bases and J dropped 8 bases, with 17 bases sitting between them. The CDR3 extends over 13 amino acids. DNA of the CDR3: TGTGCCACCCATACGGGGCGAGACGAAAAACTGTTTTTT. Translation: CATHTGRDEKLFF.

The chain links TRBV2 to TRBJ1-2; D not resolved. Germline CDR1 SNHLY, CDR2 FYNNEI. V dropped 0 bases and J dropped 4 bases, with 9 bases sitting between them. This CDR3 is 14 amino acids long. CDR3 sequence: CASSEAFDTYGYTF. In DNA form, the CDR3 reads TGTGCCAGCAGTGAAGCCTTCGATACCTATGGCTACACCTTC. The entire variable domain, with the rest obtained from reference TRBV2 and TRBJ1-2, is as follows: EPEVTQTPSHQVTQMGQEVILRCVPISNHLYFYWYRQILGQKVEFLVSFYNNEISEKSEIFDDQFSVERPDGSNFTLKIRSTKLEDSAMYFCASSEAFDTYGYTFGSGTRLTVV.

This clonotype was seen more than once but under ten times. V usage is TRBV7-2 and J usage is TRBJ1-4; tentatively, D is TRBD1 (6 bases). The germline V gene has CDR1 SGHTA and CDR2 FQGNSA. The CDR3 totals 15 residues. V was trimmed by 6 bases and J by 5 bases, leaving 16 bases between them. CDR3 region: CASSWSGTINEKLFF. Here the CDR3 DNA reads TGTGCCAGCAGTTGGTCCGGGACAATAAATGAAAAACTGTTTTTT.

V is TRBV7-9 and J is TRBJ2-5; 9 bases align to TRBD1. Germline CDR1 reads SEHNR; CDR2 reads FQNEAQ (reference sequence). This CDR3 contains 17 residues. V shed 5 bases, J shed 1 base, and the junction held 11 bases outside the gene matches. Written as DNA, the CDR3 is TGTGCCAGCAGCACTCAACAGGGGGCGGATTCCCAAGAGACCCAGTACTTC. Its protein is CASSTQQGADSQETQYF.

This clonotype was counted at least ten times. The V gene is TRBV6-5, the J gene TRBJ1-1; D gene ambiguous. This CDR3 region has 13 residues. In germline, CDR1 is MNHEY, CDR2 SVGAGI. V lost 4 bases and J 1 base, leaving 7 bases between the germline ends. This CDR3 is CASSFRPNTEAFF. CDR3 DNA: TGTGCCAGCAGTTTTAGACCGAACACTGAAGCTTTCTTT.

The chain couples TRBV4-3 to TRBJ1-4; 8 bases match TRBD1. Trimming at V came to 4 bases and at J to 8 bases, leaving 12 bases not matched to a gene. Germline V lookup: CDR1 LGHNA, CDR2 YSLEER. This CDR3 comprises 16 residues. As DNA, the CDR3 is TGCGCCAGCAGCCGGAGCTGGGGACAGGAGTACGAAAAACTGTTTTTT. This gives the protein CASSRSWGQEYEKLFF.

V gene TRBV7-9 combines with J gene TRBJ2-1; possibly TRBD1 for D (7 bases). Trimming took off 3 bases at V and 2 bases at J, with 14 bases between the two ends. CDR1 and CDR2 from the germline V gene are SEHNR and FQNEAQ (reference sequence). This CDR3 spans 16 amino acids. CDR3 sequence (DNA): TGTGCCAGCAGCTTCTCATCAGGGGGGACCTACAATGAGCAGTTCTTC. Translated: CASSFSSGGTYNEQFF.

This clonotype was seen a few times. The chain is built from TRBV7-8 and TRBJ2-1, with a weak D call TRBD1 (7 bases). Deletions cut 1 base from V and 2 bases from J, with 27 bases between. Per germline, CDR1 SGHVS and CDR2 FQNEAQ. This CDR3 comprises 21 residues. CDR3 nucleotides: TGTGCCAGCAGCTTAGTGCGGGATCAGACAGGGTCGCTGGGAACCTACAATGAGCAGTTCTTC. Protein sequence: CASSLVRDQTGSLGTYNEQFF.

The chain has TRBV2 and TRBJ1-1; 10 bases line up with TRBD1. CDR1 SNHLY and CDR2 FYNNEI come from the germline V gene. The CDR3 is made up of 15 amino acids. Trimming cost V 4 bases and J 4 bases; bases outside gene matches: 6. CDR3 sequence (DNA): TGTGCCAGCAGTGCTGTTGGGACAGGGGTCACTGAAGCTTTCTTT. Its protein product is CASSAVGTGVTEAFF.

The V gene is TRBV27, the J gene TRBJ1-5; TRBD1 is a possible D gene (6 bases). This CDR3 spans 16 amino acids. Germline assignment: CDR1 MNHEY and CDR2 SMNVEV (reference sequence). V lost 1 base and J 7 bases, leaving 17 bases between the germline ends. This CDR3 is CASSLLFEGGNQPQHF. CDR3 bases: TGTGCCAGCAGTTTATTATTTGAGGGGGGGAACCAGCCCCAGCATTTT.

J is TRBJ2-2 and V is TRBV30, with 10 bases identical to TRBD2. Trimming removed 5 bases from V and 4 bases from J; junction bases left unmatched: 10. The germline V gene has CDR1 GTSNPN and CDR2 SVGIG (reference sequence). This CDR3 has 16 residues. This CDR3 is CAWGKLLAGPTGELFF. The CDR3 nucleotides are TGTGCCTGGGGCAAATTACTAGCGGGGCCCACCGGGGAGCTGTTTTTT. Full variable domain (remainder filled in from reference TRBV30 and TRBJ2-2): SQTIHQWPATLVQPVGSPLSLECTVEGTSNPNLYWYRQAAGRGLQLLFYSVGIGQISSEVPQNLSASRPQDRQFILSSKKLLLSDSGFYLCAWGKLLAGPTGELFFGEGSRLTVL.

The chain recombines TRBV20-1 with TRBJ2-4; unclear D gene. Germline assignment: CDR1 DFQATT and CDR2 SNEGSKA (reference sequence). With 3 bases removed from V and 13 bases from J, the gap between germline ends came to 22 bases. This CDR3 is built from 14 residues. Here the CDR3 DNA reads TGCAGTGCTAGGAGGTCTGGCTACAACAATGAGCAGTACTTC. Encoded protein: CSARRSGYNNEQYF.

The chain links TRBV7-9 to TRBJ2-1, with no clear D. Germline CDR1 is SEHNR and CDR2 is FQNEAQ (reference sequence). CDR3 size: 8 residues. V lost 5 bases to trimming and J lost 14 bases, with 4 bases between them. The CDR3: CASSLKFF. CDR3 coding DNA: TGTGCCAGCAGCCTAAAGTTCTTC.

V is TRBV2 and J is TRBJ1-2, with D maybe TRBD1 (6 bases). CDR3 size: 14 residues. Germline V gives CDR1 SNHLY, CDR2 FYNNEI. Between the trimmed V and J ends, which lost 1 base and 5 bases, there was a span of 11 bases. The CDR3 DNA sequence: TGTGCCAGCAGTGAAGGGGCAGGGGTATATGGCTACACCTTC. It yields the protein CASSEGAGVYGYTF.

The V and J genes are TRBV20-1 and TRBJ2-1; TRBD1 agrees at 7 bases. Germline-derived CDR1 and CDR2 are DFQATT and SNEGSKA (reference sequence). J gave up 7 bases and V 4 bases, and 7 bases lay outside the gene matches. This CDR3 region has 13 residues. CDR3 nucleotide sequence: TGCAGTGCTATTCGACAGGGTCGAAATGAGCAGTTCTTC. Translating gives CSAIRQGRNEQFF.